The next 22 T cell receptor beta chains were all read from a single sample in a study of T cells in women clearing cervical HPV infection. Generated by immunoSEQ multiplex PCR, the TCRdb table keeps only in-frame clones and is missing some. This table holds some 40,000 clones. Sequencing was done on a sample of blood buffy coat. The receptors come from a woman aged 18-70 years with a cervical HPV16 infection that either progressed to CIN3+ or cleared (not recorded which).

The sequenced CDR3 bases are TGTGCCAGCAGCTTAGTTGTATACGAG. Residues: CASSLVVYE. The full-length CDR3 reads as CASSLVVYEQYF. The chain links TRBV7-9 to TRBJ2-7; D ambiguous. The read terminates 3 residues ahead of where the CDR3 ends, so the germline J gene completes it. Trimming took off 1 base at V and 4 bases at J, with 5 bases between the two ends. The CDR3 spans 12 residues. Per the germline V gene, CDR1 is SEHNR and CDR2 is FQNEAQ (reference sequence).

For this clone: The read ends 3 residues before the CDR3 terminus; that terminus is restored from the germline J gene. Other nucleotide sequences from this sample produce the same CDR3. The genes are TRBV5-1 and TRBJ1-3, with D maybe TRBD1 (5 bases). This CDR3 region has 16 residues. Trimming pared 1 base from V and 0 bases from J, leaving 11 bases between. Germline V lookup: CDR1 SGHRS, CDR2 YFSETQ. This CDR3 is CASSLQGDYSGNTIYF. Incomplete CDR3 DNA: TGCGCCAGCAGCTTGCAAGGGGACTACTCTGGAAACACC.

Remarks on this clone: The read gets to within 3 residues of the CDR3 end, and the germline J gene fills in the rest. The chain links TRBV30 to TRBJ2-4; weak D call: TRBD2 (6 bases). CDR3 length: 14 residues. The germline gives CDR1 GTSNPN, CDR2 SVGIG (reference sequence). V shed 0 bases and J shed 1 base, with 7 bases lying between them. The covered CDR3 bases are TGTGCCTGGAGTGTTCGGGGGGCCAAAAACATT. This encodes CAWSVRGAKNI. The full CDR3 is CAWSVRGAKNIQYF.

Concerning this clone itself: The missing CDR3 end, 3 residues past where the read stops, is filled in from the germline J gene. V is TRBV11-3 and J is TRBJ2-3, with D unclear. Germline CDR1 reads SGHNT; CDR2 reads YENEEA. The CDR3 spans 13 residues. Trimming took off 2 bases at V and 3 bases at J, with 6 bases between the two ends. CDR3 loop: CASSLMATDTQYF. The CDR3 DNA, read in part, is TGTGCCAGCAGCTTAATGGCTACAGATACG.

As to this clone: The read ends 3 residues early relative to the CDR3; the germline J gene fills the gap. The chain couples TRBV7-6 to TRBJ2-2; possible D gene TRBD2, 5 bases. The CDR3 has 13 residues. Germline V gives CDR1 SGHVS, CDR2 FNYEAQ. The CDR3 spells CASRERGKEKLFF. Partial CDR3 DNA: TGTGCCAGCAGAGAACGGGGAAAAGAAAAG.

The CDR3 DNA, read in part, is TGCAGTGCTATCACTTCGGGACAGGGCTCCAATCAGCCC. It is translated as CSAITSGQGSNQP. The whole CDR3 region reads CSAITSGQGSNQPQHF. The gene calls are TRBV20-1 and TRBJ1-5; 9 nucleotides agree with TRBD1. Read sequence stops 3 residues before the CDR3 end, and the germline J gene provides the missing end. Per germline, CDR1 DFQATT and CDR2 SNEGSKA (reference sequence). Trimming took 4 bases from V and 3 from J; bases not matched to a gene: 10. This CDR3 comprises 16 residues.

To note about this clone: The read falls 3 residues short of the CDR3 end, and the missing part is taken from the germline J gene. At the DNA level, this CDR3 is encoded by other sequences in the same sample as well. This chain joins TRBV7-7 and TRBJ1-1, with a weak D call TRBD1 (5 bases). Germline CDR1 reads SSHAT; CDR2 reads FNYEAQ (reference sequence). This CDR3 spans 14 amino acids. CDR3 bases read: TGTGCCAGCAGTTTCGGAGGTGAGGACAATGAG. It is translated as CASSFGGEDNE. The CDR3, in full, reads CASSFGGEDNEAFF.

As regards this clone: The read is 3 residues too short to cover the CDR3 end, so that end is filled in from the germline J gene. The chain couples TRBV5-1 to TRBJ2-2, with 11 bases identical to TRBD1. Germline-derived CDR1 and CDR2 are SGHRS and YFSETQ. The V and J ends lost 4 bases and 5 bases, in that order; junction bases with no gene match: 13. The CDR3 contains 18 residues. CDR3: CASSPRIGQGAGTGELFF. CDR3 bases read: TGCGCCAGCAGCCCTCGGATAGGACAGGGGGCGGGAACCGGGGAG.

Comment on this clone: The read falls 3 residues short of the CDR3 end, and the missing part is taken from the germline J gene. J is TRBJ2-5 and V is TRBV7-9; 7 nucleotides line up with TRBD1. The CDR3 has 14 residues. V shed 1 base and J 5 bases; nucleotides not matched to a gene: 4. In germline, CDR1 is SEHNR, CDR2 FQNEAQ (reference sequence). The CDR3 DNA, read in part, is TGTGCCAGCAGCTTAGTGTCCAGGGGGGAGACC. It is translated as CASSLVSRGET. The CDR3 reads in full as CASSLVSRGETQYF.

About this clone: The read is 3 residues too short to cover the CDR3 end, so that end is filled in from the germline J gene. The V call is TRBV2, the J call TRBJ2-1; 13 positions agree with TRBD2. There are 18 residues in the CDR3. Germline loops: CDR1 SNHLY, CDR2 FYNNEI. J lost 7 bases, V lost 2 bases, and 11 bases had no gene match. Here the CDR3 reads CASSEMPWTSGSWNEQFF. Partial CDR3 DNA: TGTGCCAGCAGTGAAATGCCCTGGACTAGCGGGAGTTGGAATGAG.

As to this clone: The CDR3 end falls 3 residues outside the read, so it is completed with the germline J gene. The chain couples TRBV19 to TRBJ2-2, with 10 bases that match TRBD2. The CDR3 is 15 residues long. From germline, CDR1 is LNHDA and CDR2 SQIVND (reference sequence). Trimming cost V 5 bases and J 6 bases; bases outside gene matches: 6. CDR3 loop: CASSALAGVSGELFF. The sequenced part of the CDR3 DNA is TGTGCCAGTAGTGCCCTAGCGGGGGTATCCGGGGAG.

Partial CDR3 DNA: TGTGCCAGCAGTCACCCTCGCGGGAGAGAAACAGATACG. As protein: CASSHPRGRETDT. The complete CDR3 sequence is CASSHPRGRETDTQYF. The genes are TRBV28 and TRBJ2-3; 7 bases map to TRBD2. The read ends 3 residues shy of where the CDR3 ends; the end is completed using the germline J gene. The V and J ends lost 5 bases and 3 bases, in that order; junction bases with no gene match: 11. The V gene's germline CDR1 is MDHEN and CDR2 SYDVKM. The length of the CDR3 is 16 residues.

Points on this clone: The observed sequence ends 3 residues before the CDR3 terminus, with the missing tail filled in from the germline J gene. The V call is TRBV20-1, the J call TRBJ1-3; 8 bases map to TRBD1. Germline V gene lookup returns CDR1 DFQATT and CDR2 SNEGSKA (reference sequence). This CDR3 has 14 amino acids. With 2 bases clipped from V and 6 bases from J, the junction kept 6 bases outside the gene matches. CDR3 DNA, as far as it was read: TGCAGTGCTAGAATCGGACAGGGTGAAAACACC. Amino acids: CSARIGQGENT. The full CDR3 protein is CSARIGQGENTIYF.

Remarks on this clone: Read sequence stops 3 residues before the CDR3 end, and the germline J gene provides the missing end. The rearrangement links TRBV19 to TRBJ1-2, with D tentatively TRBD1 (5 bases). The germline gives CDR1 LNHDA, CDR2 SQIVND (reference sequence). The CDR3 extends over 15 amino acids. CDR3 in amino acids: CASSMGGGPYNDYTF. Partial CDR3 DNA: TGTGCCAGTAGTATGGGGGGAGGACCCTACAATGAC.

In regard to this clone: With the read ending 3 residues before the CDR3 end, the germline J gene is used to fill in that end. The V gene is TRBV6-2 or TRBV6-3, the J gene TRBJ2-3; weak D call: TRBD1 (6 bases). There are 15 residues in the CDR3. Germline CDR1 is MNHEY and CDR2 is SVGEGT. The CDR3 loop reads CASREPYRVNQPQYF. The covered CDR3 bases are TGTGCCAGCAGGGAACCCTACAGGGTCAATCAGCCG.

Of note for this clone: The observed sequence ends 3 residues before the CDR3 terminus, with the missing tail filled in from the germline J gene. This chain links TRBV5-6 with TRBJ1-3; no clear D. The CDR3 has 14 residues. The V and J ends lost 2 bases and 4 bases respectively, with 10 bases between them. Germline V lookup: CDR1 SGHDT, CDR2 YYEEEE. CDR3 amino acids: CASSLHPQGNTIYF. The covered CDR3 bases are TGTGCCAGCAGCTTACATCCCCAAGGAAACACC.

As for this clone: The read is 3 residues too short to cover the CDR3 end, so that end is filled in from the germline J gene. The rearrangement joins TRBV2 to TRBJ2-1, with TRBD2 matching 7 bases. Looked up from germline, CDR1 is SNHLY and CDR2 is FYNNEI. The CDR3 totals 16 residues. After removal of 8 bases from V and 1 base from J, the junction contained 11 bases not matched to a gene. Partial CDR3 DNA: TGTGCCAGCTTGTACAAGCGGGAAGGTTCCTACAATGAG. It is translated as CASLYKREGSYNE. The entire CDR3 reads CASLYKREGSYNEQFF.

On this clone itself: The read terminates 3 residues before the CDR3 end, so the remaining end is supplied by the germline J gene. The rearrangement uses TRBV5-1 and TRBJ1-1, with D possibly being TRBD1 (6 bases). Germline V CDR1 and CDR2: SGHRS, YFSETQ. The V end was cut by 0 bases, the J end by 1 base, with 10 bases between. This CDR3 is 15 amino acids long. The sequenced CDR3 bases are TGCGCCAGCAGCTTGGGTACAGGGAGGAACACTGAA. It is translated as CASSLGTGRNTE. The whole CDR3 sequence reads CASSLGTGRNTEAFF.

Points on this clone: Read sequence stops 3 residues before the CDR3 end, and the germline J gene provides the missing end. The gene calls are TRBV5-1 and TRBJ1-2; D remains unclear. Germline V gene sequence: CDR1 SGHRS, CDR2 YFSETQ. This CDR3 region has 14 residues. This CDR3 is CASSLADSSYDYTF. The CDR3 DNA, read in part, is TGCGCCAGCAGCTTGGCCGATAGCTCCTACGAC.

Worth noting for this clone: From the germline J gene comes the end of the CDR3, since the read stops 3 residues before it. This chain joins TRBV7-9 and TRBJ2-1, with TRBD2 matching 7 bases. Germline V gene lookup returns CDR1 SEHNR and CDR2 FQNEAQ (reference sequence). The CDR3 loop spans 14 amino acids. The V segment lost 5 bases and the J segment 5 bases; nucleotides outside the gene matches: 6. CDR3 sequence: CASSPRRGNNEQFF. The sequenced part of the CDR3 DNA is TGTGCCAGCAGCCCCCGGCGGGGGAACAATGAG.

CDR3 amino acids: CASSLTAPNTEAFF. CDR3 DNA, as far as it was read: TGTGCCAGCAGCTTAACAGCCCCGAACACTGAA. The chain carries TRBV11-1 and TRBJ1-1, with D unresolved. The CDR3 end is not reached by the read, which stops 3 residues before it; the germline J gene fills it in. The ends were cut back, 2 bases at V and 1 base at J, with 8 bases in the middle. Germline loops: CDR1 SGHAT, CDR2 FQDESV (reference sequence). This CDR3 has 14 amino acids.

This chain's CDR3 is CASSLSSTGQLYEQYF. The sequenced part of the CDR3 DNA is TGTGCCAGCAGTTTATCCTCCACCGGACAGCTATACGAG. This chain uses TRBV12-3 or TRBV12-4 with TRBJ2-7; possible D gene TRBD1, 6 bases. The CDR3 end is not reached by the read, which stops 3 residues before it; the germline J gene fills it in. Trimming cost V 2 bases and J 4 bases, with 18 bases left between them. The CDR3 length is 16 residues.